This T cell receptor beta chain appears in the sequencing data of a study of blood T cell repertoires in COVID-19. CDR3 size: 15 residues. Germline V gene sequence: CDR1 MNHEY, CDR2 SMNVEV (reference sequence). V lost 5 bases and J lost 2, with 16 bases in between. Profiling relied on immunoSEQ multiplex PCR, and the TCRdb table lists in-frame clones only, not all of them. The sample consists of about 70,000 clones, approximately 90% of them appearing once. The clonotype originates from a woman in her 70s with acute or convalescent COVID-19. The V call is TRBV27, the J call TRBJ2-7; perhaps TRBD1 as D (5 bases). Sequencing input: peripheral blood. The CDR3 here is CASSRSTDGTYEQYF. In nucleotides, the CDR3 is TGTGCCAGCAGTCGATCGACAGACGGCACCTACGAGCAGTACTTC.